This T cell receptor (beta chain) was identified in a study of T cells in Graves' hyperthyroidism and ophthalmopathy. General study points: In validation, the model predicted ophthalmopathy. These predictions came a median about 6.2 months before onset.

A remark on this clonotype: Its antigen is undetermined.

V shed 6 bases and J shed 0 bases, with 15 bases lying between them. There are 15 residues in the CDR3. Germline V gene sequence: CDR1 MDHEN, CDR2 SYDVKM. Uncontrolled infection, other autoimmune disease, pregnancy or lactation excluded patients. The PBMCs were sourced from fresh peripheral blood (about 9.7 ml). RNA transcripts served as the template for amplifying TCR beta CDR3 regions. A set of HTBI primers served as the primers for a first-round RT-PCR of the TCR CDR3. MiXCR was run by TCRdb on the multiplex PCR reads, yielding one entry per CDR3 protein. The sample lists approximately 480,000 distinct CDR3 sequences, around 21% seen once, with around 27% in the top ten.

The source of this sequence is a man younger than 30 with Graves' hyperthyroidism. This chain joins TRBV28 and TRBJ2-7; D is unclear. Sequenced: blood. DNA for the CDR3: TGTGCCAGCAGCCTGAGAGCCGGGTTCTCCTACGAGCAGTACTTC. Encoded protein: CASSLRAGFSYEQYF.